These 17 T cell receptor beta chains share one sample of origin, sequenced in a study of beta chain features in type 1 diabetes. General study findings and limits: Shorter TCRB CDR3s, moderately but significantly so, were found in Type 1 diabetes patients in all four CD4+ subsets.

Reverse transcription of all isolated RNA meant that expressed TCRB transcripts were sequenced. Using immunoSEQ multiplex PCR, the repertoire was profiled, and TCRdb retains in-frame clones only, with some absent. There are fewer than 450,000 clones in the sample; roughly 13% occur only once, and roughly 0.016% lies in the top ten. Their cognate antigens are unknown. Sequences were obtained from naive CD4+ T cells from blood. Every receptor here comes from a woman between 18 and 29 years old with type 1 diabetes.

The gene calls are TRBV28 and TRBJ1-2, with D possibly being TRBD1 (5 bases). The CDR3 contains 13 residues. The V gene lost 5 bases and the J gene lost 5 bases, with 12 bases spanning the gap. The germline V gene encodes CDR1 MDHEN and CDR2 SYDVKM. The CDR3 sequence: CASSQRQKYGYTF. The CDR3 DNA reads TGTGCCAGCAGTCAGCGACAGAAGTATGGCTACACCTTC.

This rearrangement joins TRBV15 to TRBJ2-3; no clear D. Trimming cost V 5 bases and J 0 bases, with 6 bases left between them. The CDR3 covers 13 residues. Germline V gives CDR1 LNHNV, CDR2 YYDKDF (reference sequence). CDR3 DNA: TGTGCCACCAGCTCTATCAGCACAGATACGCAGTATTTT. Its translation is CATSSISTDTQYF.

CDR3 DNA sequence: TGTGCCAGCAGTATCCAACCCGGGACTAGTAGGCGGTCCTACAATGAGCAGTTCTTC. The encoded protein is CASSIQPGTSRRSYNEQFF. The chain couples TRBV5-4 to TRBJ2-1; TRBD2 agrees at 8 bases. The length of the CDR3 is 19 residues. The V and J ends lost 5 bases and 1 base, in that order; junction bases with no gene match: 17. In germline, CDR1 is SGHNT, CDR2 YYREEE (reference sequence).

The chain employs TRBV12-5 and TRBJ2-1, with 9 bases lining up with TRBD1. Germline-derived CDR1 and CDR2 are LGHNT and FRNRAP. With 5 bases clipped from V and 2 bases from J, the junction kept 4 bases outside the gene matches. The CDR3 has 15 residues. The chain's CDR3 is CASGTGQGTYNEQFF. CDR3 bases: TGTGCTAGTGGTACAGGACAGGGGACCTACAATGAGCAGTTCTTC. The full variable domain, its missing parts supplied by reference TRBV12-5 and TRBJ2-1, is DARVTQTPRHKVTEMGQEVTMRCQPILGHNTVFWYRQTMMQGLELLAYFRNRAPLDDSGMPKDRFSAEMPDATLATLKIQPSEPRDSAVYFCASGTGQGTYNEQFFGPGTRLTVL.

The rearrangement links TRBV7-7 to TRBJ2-1; D is perhaps TRBD2 (6 bases). Between the trimmed V and J ends, which lost 5 bases and 10 bases, there was a span of 15 bases. The CDR3 runs to 13 residues. The V gene's germline CDR1 is SSHAT and CDR2 FNYEAQ (reference sequence). CDR3 nucleotide sequence: TGTGCCAGCAGCATGGGACTCACCTGGGAGCAGTTCTTC. It codes for CASSMGLTWEQFF.

CDR3 in DNA: TGCAGCGTTTCACGACAGGGGACCAAAAAACTGTTTTTT. Amino acid sequence: CSVSRQGTKKLFF. This rearrangement joins TRBV29-1 to TRBJ1-4, with 8 bases lining up with TRBD1. This CDR3 is 13 amino acids long. The J segment lost 9 bases and the V segment lost 5 bases, leaving 8 bases of the junction unmatched. Germline CDR1 SQVTM, CDR2 ANQGSEA.

This clone was recorded a few times. The V and J genes are TRBV30 and TRBJ1-1, with 9 bases matching TRBD1. Trimming removed 8 bases from V and 2 bases from J; junction bases left unmatched: 6. The germline V gene encodes CDR1 GTSNPN and CDR2 SVGIG (reference sequence). This CDR3 contains 13 residues. The CDR3 sequence: CARRDRANTEAFF. The CDR3, as DNA: TGTGCCCGCCGGGACAGGGCCAACACTGAAGCTTTCTTT.

There are a few counts of this clone. The V call is TRBV6-5, the J call TRBJ1-2; D gene uncertain. In germline, CDR1 is MNHEY, CDR2 SVGAGI. The CDR3 spans 15 residues. V shed 5 bases and J shed 0 bases, with 13 bases lying between them. The DNA for the CDR3 is TGTGCCAGCAGTCCGGCGGCGATAGCTAACTATGGCTACACCTTC. Its protein product is CASSPAAIANYGYTF.

The chain carries TRBV7-2 and TRBJ2-3, with D possibly TRBD2 on 5 matching bases. The CDR3 spans 13 residues. V was trimmed by 5 bases and J by 4 bases, leaving 10 bases between them. Germline values: CDR1 SGHTA, CDR2 FQGNSA. For the CDR3, the DNA is TGTGCCAGCAGCGTAGTCGGGGCAGATACGCAGTATTTT. Translated: CASSVVGADTQYF.

The rearrangement joins TRBV7-2 to TRBJ2-5; 9 positions match TRBD1. The CDR3 runs to 14 residues. Per the germline V gene, CDR1 is SGHTA and CDR2 is FQGNSA. V gave up 3 bases and J gave up 7 bases; unmatched junction bases: 6. CDR3 sequence reads: CASSLGQGFGTQYF. The CDR3 coding sequence is TGTGCCAGCAGCTTGGGACAGGGATTTGGGACCCAGTACTTC.

This clone has more than one count but fewer than ten. The chain uses TRBV6-5 and TRBJ2-1, with 11 bases fitting TRBD2. The CDR3 is 16 amino acids. Germline trimming cut 6 bases from V and 10 bases from J; bases unmatched to any gene: 14. Germline values: CDR1 MNHEY, CDR2 SVGAGI. The CDR3 loop is CASSYAEASGRIEQFF. The CDR3 coding sequence is TGTGCCAGCAGCTACGCGGAGGCTAGCGGGAGGATAGAGCAGTTCTTC.

Only a few counts were recorded for this clone. The chain joins TRBV15 to TRBJ1-1; no firm D call. The germline gives CDR1 LNHNV, CDR2 YYDKDF (reference sequence). Trimming removed 8 bases from V and 1 base from J, with 20 bases in between. The CDR3 totals 16 residues. For the CDR3, the DNA is TGTGCCACCGTGGAAGGAGGAACAAACGGGAACACTGAAGCTTTCTTT. This sequence encodes CATVEGGTNGNTEAFF.

This clone was observed a handful of times. This chain joins TRBV7-9 and TRBJ2-3; the D gene is possibly TRBD1 (5 bases). CDR1 and CDR2 (germline): SEHNR, FQNEAQ (reference sequence). The V and J ends lost 6 bases and 2 bases respectively, with 12 bases between them. The CDR3 totals 14 residues. This CDR3 is CASSWGRDTDTQYF. The CDR3 nucleotides are TGTGCCAGCAGTTGGGGCAGGGACACAGATACGCAGTATTTT.

The genes are TRBV2 and TRBJ2-1; D is uncertain. The V gene lost 5 bases and the J gene lost 4 bases, with 6 bases spanning the gap. Germline V gene sequence: CDR1 SNHLY, CDR2 FYNNEI. The CDR3 has 12 amino acids. CDR3 loop: CASSSGYNEQFF. DNA of the CDR3: TGTGCCAGCAGTTCCGGGTACAATGAGCAGTTCTTC. Combining the CDR3 with reference TRBV2 and TRBJ2-1 gives the whole variable domain EPEVTQTPSHQVTQMGQEVILRCVPISNHLYFYWYRQILGQKVEFLVSFYNNEISEKSEIFDDQFSVERPDGSNFTLKIRSTKLEDSAMYFCASSSGYNEQFFGPGTRLTVL.

This clone was seen a handful of times. J is TRBJ2-7 and V is TRBV18; D is perhaps TRBD1 (6 bases). The length of the CDR3 is 14 residues. The germline V and J ends were trimmed by 1 base and 4 bases, with 11 bases remaining between them. CDR1 KGHSH and CDR2 LQKENI come from the germline V gene. CDR3 in amino acids: CASSPRSGTYEQYV. For the CDR3, the DNA is TGTGCCAGCTCACCACGGTCGGGGACATACGAGCAGTACGTC.

V and J are TRBV28 and TRBJ2-3, with 11 bases matching TRBD2. The CDR3 is 16 amino acids. With V trimmed by 3 bases and J by 6 bases, 8 bases remained unmatched. CDR1 is MDHEN and CDR2 is SYDVKM in the germline V gene. The CDR3 DNA reads as TGTGCCAGCAGTTTCACACTAGCGGGAGCGTGGGATACGCAGTATTTT. It is translated as CASSFTLAGAWDTQYF.

This clone is a singleton in its sample. The rearrangement links TRBV4-2 to TRBJ1-1; D ambiguous. CDR1 and CDR2 from the germline V gene are LGHNA and YNFKEQ. The CDR3 length is 13 residues. V was trimmed by 3 bases and J by 5 bases, leaving 10 bases between them. CDR3 region: CASSHPRETEAFF. The CDR3, as DNA: TGTGCCAGCAGCCATCCCCGGGAAACTGAAGCTTTCTTT.